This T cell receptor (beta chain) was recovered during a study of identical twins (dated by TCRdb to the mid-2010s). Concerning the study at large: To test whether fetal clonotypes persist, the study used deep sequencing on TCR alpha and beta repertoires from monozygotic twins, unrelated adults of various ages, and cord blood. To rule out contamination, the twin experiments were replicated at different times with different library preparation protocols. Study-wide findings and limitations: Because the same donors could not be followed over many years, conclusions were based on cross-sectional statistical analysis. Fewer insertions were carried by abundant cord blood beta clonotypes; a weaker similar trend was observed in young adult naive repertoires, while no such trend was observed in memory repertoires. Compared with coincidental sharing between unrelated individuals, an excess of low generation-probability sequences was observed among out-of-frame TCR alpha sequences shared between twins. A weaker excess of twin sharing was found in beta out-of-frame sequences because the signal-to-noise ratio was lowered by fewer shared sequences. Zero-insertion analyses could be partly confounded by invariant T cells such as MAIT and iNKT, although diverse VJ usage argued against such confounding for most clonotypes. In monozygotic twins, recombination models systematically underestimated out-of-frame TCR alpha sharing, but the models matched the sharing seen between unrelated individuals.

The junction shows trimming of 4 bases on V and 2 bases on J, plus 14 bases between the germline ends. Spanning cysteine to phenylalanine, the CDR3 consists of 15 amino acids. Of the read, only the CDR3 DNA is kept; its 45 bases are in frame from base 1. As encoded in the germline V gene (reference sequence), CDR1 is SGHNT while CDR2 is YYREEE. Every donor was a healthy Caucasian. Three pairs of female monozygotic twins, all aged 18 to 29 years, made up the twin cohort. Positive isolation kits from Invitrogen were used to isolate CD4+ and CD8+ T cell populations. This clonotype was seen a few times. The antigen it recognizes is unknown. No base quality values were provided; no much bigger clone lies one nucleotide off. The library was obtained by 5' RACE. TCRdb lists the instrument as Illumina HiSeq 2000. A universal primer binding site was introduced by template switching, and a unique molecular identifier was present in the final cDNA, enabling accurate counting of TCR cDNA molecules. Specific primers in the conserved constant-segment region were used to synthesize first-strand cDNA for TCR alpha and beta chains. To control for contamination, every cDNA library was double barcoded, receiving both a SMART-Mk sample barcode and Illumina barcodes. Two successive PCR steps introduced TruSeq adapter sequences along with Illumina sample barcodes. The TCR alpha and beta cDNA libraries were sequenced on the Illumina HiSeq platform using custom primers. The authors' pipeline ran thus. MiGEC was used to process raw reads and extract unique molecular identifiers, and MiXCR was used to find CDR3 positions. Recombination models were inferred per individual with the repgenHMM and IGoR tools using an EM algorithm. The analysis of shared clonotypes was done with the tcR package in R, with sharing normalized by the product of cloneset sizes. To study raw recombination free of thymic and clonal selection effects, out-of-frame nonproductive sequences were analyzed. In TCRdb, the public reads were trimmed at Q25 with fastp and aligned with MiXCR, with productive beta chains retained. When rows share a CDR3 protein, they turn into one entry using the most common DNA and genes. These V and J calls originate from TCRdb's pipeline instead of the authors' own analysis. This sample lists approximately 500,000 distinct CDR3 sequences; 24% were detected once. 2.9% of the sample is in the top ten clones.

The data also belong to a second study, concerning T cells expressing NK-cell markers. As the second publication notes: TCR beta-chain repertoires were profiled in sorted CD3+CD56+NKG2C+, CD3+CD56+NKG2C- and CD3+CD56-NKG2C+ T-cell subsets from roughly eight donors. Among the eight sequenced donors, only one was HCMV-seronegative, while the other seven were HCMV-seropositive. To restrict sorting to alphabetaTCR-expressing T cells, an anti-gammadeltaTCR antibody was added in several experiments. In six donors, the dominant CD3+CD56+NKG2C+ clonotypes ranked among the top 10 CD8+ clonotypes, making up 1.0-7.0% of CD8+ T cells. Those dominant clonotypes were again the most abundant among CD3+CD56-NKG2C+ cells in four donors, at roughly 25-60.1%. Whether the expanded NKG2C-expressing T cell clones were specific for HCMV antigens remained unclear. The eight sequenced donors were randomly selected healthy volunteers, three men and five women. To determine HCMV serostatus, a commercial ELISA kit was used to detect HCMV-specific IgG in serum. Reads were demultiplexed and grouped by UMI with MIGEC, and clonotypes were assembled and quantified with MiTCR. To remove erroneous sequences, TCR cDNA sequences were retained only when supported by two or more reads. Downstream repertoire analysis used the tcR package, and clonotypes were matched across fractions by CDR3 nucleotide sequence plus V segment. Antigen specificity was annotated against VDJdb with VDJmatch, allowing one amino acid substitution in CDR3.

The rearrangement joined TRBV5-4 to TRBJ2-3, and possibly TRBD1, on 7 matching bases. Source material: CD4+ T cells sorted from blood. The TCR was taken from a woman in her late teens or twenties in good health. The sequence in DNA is TGTGCCAGCAGCAGGGCGGGACAGCTCACAGATACGCAGTATTTT. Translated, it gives CASSRAGQLTDTQYF. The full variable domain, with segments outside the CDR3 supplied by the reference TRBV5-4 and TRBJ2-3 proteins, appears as ETGVTQSPTHLIKTRGQQVTLRCSSQSGHNTVSWYQQALGQGPQFIFQYYREEENGRGNFPPRFSGLQFPNYSSELNVNALELDDSALYLCASSRAGQLTDTQYFGPGTRLTVL.